The 4 T cell receptor beta chains in this list originate from one sample, sequenced in a study of cytomegalovirus exposure and HLA in healthy donors. PCR used 60 Vbeta primers and 13 Jbeta primers. Clones were read by immunoSEQ multiplex PCR, and TCRdb kept only the in-frame ones, dropping some. The table records under 150,000 clones, approximately 77% of them present only once. The material sequenced was PBMCs. The receptor source for this set is a woman between 40 and 50 years old in good health and CMV-seronegative.

This clone has a handful of counts. The CDR3, as DNA: TGTGCCAGCAGCTTAACAGGGTCTGGGGCCAACGTCCTGACTTTC. Translation: CASSLTGSGANVLTF. The rearrangement uses TRBV7-9 and TRBJ2-6, with D possibly being TRBD1 (6 bases). V shed 2 bases and J shed 1 base, with 6 bases lying between them. Germline V CDR1 and CDR2: SEHNR, FQNEAQ (reference sequence). The CDR3 totals 15 residues.

The sample holds a few counts of this clone. Other DNA sequences from this sample encode an identical CDR3 as well. J is TRBJ1-2 and V is TRBV5-1; possible D gene TRBD1, 6 bases. V was cut by 0 bases and J by 2 bases, with 8 bases left in between. The germline gives CDR1 SGHRS, CDR2 YFSETQ. The CDR3 contains 14 residues. The CDR3 sequence: CASSLGQGNYGYTF. The CDR3, as DNA: TGCGCCAGCAGCTTGGGCCAGGGGAACTATGGCTACACCTTC.

V and J are TRBV6-5 and TRBJ2-2; 7 positions match TRBD1. CDR1 is MNHEY and CDR2 is SVGAGI in the germline V gene. V was clipped by 2 bases and J by 7 bases; unmatched bases: 1. There are 13 residues in the CDR3. The CDR3 DNA sequence: TGTGCCAGCAGTTACAGGGACAGCGGGGAGCTGTTTTTT. Its translation is CASSYRDSGELFF.

This sequence joins TRBV10-3 and TRBJ1-2; TRBD1 matches 7 bases. V shed 3 bases, J shed 5 bases, and the junction held 9 bases outside the gene matches. This CDR3 spans 15 amino acids. Germline CDR1 is ENHRY and CDR2 is SYGVKD. CDR3 sequence (DNA): TGTGCCATCAGTGAAATACGACAGGGAGAATATGGCTACACCTTC. This encodes CAISEIRQGEYGYTF.